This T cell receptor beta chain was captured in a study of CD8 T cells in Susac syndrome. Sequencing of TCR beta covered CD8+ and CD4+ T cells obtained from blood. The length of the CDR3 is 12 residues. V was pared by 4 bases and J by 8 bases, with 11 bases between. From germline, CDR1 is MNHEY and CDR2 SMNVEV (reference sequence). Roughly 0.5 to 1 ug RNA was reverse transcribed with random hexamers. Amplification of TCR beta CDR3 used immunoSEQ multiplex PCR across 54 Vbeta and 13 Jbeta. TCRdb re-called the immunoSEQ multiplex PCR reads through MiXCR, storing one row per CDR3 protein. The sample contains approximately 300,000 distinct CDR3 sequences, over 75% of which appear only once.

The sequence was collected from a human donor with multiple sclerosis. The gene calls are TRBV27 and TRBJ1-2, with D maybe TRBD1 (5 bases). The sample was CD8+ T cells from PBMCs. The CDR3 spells CASSSRDFGYTF. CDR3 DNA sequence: TGTGCCAGCAGTTCCCGGGACTTCGGCTACACCTTC.